What follows are 18 T cell receptor beta chains derived from one specimen sequenced in a study of technical replicates of blood from a few donors. Measured with immunoSEQ multiplex PCR; TCRdb has only the in-frame clones, and not every one. The sample records about 75,000 clones, approximately 96% being singletons. Sequences were obtained from T cells isolated from PBMCs. These receptors all stem from a human donor in good health.

The V gene is TRBV2, the J gene TRBJ1-6; D perhaps matches TRBD1 (6 bases). Germline CDR1 SNHLY, CDR2 FYNNEI. V was shortened by 6 bases and J by 9 bases, with 12 bases between the two germline ends. The CDR3 has 13 amino acids. CDR3 DNA sequence: TGTGCCAGCAGCCGAAACAGGGCTTCACCCCTCCACTTT. Its translation is CASSRNRASPLHF.

The chain has TRBV28 and TRBJ1-5, with a possible D match to TRBD1 (6 bases). V gave up 6 bases and J gave up 4 bases, with 13 bases separating them. The CDR3 loop spans 14 amino acids. The germline V gene encodes CDR1 MDHEN and CDR2 SYDVKM. The CDR3 sequence: CASRSQQGNQPQHF. The CDR3, as DNA: TGTGCCAGCAGGTCCCAGCAGGGGAATCAGCCCCAGCATTTT. Using reference TRBV28 and TRBJ1-5 for the parts outside the CDR3, the full variable domain is DVKVTQSSRYLVKRTGEKVFLECVQDMDHENMFWYRQDPGLGLRLIYFSYDVKMKEKGDIPEGYSVSREKKERFSLILESASTNQTSMYLCASRSQQGNQPQHFGDGTRLSIL.

V is TRBV29-1 and J is TRBJ1-1, with TRBD1 identical over 9 bases. Germline trimming cut 5 bases from V and 4 bases from J; bases unmatched to any gene: 11. This CDR3 has 15 residues. CDR1 and CDR2 from the germline V gene are SQVTM and ANQGSEA. In DNA, the CDR3 is TGCAGCGTTTCCTACCAGGACAGGGGAATCACTGAAGCTTTCTTT. As protein: CSVSYQDRGITEAFF.

This clone was counted once. The rearrangement links TRBV30 to TRBJ1-6; 8 positions agree with TRBD1. This CDR3 region has 15 residues. V was clipped by 1 base and J by 10 bases; unmatched bases: 9. Germline CDR1 GTSNPN, CDR2 SVGIG (reference sequence). The CDR3 region is CAWSARGQGGSPLHF. CDR3 coding DNA: TGTGCCTGGAGTGCCAGGGGGCAAGGGGGGTCACCCCTCCACTTT.

The chain couples TRBV10-3 to TRBJ2-3; 10 nucleotides align to TRBD2. The CDR3 sequence is 13 residues long. Unmatched junction bases numbered 10, after V lost 9 bases and J lost 10 bases. Germline V gene sequence: CDR1 ENHRY, CDR2 SYGVKD. This CDR3 is CAIAGGDVSSQYF. CDR3 nucleotide sequence: TGTGCCATAGCGGGGGGGGACGTTTCATCGCAGTATTTT.

The chain combines TRBV7-6 with TRBJ1-2, with 7 bases lining up with TRBD1. The CDR3 extends over 14 amino acids. Germline lookup yields CDR1 SGHVS and CDR2 FNYEAQ. V shed 5 bases, J shed 7 bases, and the junction held 10 bases outside the gene matches. CDR3 sequence (DNA): TGTGCCAGCAGCCCGGGACAGTCCTCTAGTGGCTACACCTTC. It specifies CASSPGQSSSGYTF.

This chain uses TRBV29-1 with TRBJ2-7, with TRBD2 matching over 9 bases. Looked up from germline, CDR1 is SQVTM and CDR2 is ANQGSEA. The CDR3 runs to 13 residues. V trimming: 8 bases; J trimming: 5 bases; junction bases outside the gene matches: 10. In DNA form, the CDR3 reads TGCAGCTTCTTTAGCGGGAGTATGGACGAGCAGTACTTC. This translates into CSFFSGSMDEQYF.

Concerning this clone itself: A read error may produce the germline difference seen at one junction end. The chain links TRBV6-1 to TRBJ1-1; no clear D gene. The CDR3 covers 11 residues. Germline-derived CDR1 and CDR2 are MNHNS and SASEGT. DNA for the CDR3: TGTGCCAGCAGTGAGTCACTAGGGAGCGACTTT. It specifies CASSESLGSDF.

This chain links TRBV18 with TRBJ1-2; no firm D call. CDR1 is KGHSH and CDR2 is LQKENI in the germline V gene. This CDR3 spans 17 amino acids. The V end lost 3 bases, the J end lost 2 bases, and 19 bases lay between the germline ends. The CDR3 DNA is TGTGCCAGCTCACCCCCGTTACCTCATTGGGCGAACTATGGCTACACCTTC. Translating it yields CASSPPLPHWANYGYTF.

This clone was observed once. The chain recombines TRBV6-4 with TRBJ2-5; D not certain. Per germline, CDR1 MRHNA and CDR2 SNTAGT. V was pared by 4 bases and J by 1 base, with 7 bases between. This CDR3 is built from 13 residues. CDR3 bases: TGTGCCAGCAGTGCAAGCGCCCAAGAGACCCAGTACTTC. This sequence encodes CASSASAQETQYF.

This clone occurred once. The V gene is TRBV15, the J gene TRBJ2-5; a weak D match, TRBD1 (6 bases). The germline CDR1 and CDR2 sequences are LNHNV and YYDKDF (reference sequence). Trimming took off 1 base at V and 7 bases at J, with 16 bases between the two ends. This CDR3 has 15 residues. In DNA form, the CDR3 reads TGTGCCACCAGCAGAGTGCCAGGGGTTATGTGGACCCAGTACTTC. Translating gives CATSRVPGVMWTQYF.

This chain connects TRBV7-6 to TRBJ2-1, with TRBD1 identical over 9 bases. CDR3 length: 17 amino acids. Trimming at V came to 2 bases and at J to 6 bases, leaving 11 bases not matched to a gene. In germline, CDR1 is SGHVS, CDR2 FNYEAQ. CDR3 amino acids: CASSLRNRDRVPNEQFF. As DNA, the CDR3 is TGTGCCAGCAGCTTACGGAACCGGGACAGGGTGCCCAATGAGCAGTTCTTC.

The chain has TRBV6-6 and TRBJ2-1, with 9 bases matching TRBD1. The CDR3 has 14 amino acids. Germline loops: CDR1 MNHNY, CDR2 SVGAGI (reference sequence). V gave up 7 bases and J gave up 7 bases; unmatched junction bases: 8. CDR3 region: CASTQTGGINEQFF. The CDR3 DNA reads as TGTGCCAGCACCCAGACAGGGGGAATTAATGAGCAGTTCTTC.

V usage is TRBV4-1 and J usage is TRBJ2-5; D ambiguous. V dropped 1 base and J dropped 3 bases, with 15 bases sitting between them. The CDR3 sequence is 16 residues long. The germline V gene has CDR1 MGHRA and CDR2 YSYEKL. CDR3 sequence (DNA): TGCGCCAGCAGCCAAGGGGCCTTCTCGTACAAAGAGACCCAGTACTTC. This translates into CASSQGAFSYKETQYF.

The chain uses TRBV7-9 and TRBJ2-3; D unresolved. Germline V CDR1 and CDR2: SEHNR, FQNEAQ (reference sequence). The CDR3 sequence is 15 residues long. The V end was cut by 2 bases, the J end by 3 bases, with 12 bases between. The CDR3 nucleotides are TGTGCCAGCAGCTTAAGTAGTGCGGCGACAGATACGCAGTATTTT. Protein product: CASSLSSAATDTQYF.

V gene TRBV5-1 combines with J gene TRBJ2-1, with D unclear. V lost 0 bases and J 0 bases, leaving 7 bases between the germline ends. CDR1 is SGHRS and CDR2 is YFSETQ in the germline V gene. The length of the CDR3 is 15 residues. The CDR3 here is CASSLETGSYNEQFF. As DNA, the CDR3 is TGCGCCAGCAGCTTGGAAACCGGCTCCTACAATGAGCAGTTCTTC. Full variable domain (rest looked up from reference TRBV5-1 and TRBJ2-1): KAGVTQTPRYLIKTRGQQVTLSCSPISGHRSVSWYQQTPGQGLQFLFEYFSETQRNKGNFPGRFSGRQFSNSRSEMNVSTLELGDSALYLCASSLETGSYNEQFFGPGTRLTVL.

The chain employs TRBV2 and TRBJ1-6; D remains ambiguous. The germline V gene encodes CDR1 SNHLY and CDR2 FYNNEI. Deletions cut 4 bases from V and 0 bases from J, with 16 bases between. The CDR3 consists of 18 residues. The CDR3 loop is CASSVGSPLSSYNSPLHF. The CDR3 DNA reads TGTGCCAGCAGTGTGGGCTCCCCCTTGAGCTCCTATAATTCACCCCTCCACTTT.

CDR3 loop: CASSLQSAGGYEQYF. The CDR3 nucleotides are TGTGCCAGCAGTCTCCAGTCAGCGGGAGGCTACGAGCAGTACTTC. This chain links TRBV28 with TRBJ2-7; 9 nucleotides agree with TRBD2. The germline V gene has CDR1 MDHEN and CDR2 SYDVKM. With V trimmed by 5 bases and J by 3 bases, 8 bases remained unmatched. The CDR3 is made up of 15 amino acids.